The clone carrying this T cell receptor beta chain turned up a few times. The CDR3 covers 14 residues. Germline V CDR1 and CDR2: MDHEN, SYDVKM. V dropped 5 bases and J dropped 11 bases, with 16 bases sitting between them. Individual cDNA molecules were tagged with unique molecular identifiers. MiXCR, applied by TCRdb to the 5' RACE reads, yields one record per CDR3 protein. The data hold approximately 83,000 distinct CDR3 sequences, with about 14% observed a single time. The data originate from a study of early T cells in non-severe SARS-CoV-2 infection. Study in general: Bulk RNA from unsorted whole blood was sequenced; chains were unpaired.

The receptor's source is an adult who was a healthcare worker with PCR-confirmed SARS-CoV-2 infection or an uninfected control (not recorded which). Sequencing input: whole blood. The rearrangement links TRBV28 to TRBJ2-6; D remains unclear. DNA for the CDR3: TGTGCCAGCAGTGTAGGGCAAGTCGGCTACGTCCTGACTTTC. Translated, it gives CASSVGQVGYVLTF. Full variable domain (remainder filled in from reference TRBV28 and TRBJ2-6): DVKVTQSSRYLVKRTGEKVFLECVQDMDHENMFWYRQDPGLGLRLIYFSYDVKMKEKGDIPEGYSVSREKKERFSLILESASTNQTSMYLCASSVGQVGYVLTFGAGSRLTVL.